This T cell receptor (beta chain) was captured in a study of post-analysis software for immune sequencing data. Study observations and caveats: In patients, TRBV5-6, TRBV5-1 and TRBV20-1 belonged to about five TRBV segments found more frequently than in controls.

This clonotype was picked up a small number of times. Its specificity is not known. Unique molecular identifiers were present in the TCR beta cDNA libraries. TCRdb fed the PCR reads into MiXCR, producing one record per CDR3 protein. The sample consists of 650,000 to 850,000 distinct CDR3 sequences, around 50% of them appearing once. Germline values: CDR1 SGHRS, CDR2 YFSETQ. The germline V and J ends were trimmed by 4 bases and 7 bases, with 17 bases remaining between them. This CDR3 region has 14 residues. The specimen sequenced was blood. The chain joins TRBV5-1 to TRBJ1-2, with a weak D call TRBD1 (5 bases). This receptor was identified in a girl aged 5-17 years with multiple sclerosis. In DNA, the CDR3 is TGCGCCAGCAGCCCGGTGGCTCAGGGAGGTGGCTACACCTTC. This encodes CASSPVAQGGGYTF.